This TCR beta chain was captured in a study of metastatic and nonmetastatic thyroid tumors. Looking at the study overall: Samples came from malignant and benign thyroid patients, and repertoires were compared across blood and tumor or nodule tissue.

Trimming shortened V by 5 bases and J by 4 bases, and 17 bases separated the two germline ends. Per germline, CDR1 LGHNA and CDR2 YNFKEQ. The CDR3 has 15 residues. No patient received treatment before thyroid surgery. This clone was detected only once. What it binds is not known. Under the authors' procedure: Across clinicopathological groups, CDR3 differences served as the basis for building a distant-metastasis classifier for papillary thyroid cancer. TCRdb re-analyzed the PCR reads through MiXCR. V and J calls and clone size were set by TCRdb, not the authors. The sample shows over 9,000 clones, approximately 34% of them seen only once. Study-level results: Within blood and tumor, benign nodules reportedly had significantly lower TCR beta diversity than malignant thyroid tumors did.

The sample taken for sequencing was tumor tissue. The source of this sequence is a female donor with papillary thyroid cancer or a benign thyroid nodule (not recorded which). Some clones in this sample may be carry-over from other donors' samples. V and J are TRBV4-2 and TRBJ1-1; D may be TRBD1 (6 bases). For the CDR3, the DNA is TGTGCCAGCAGCTCACTTGACAGGTCCGTCACTGAAGCTTTCTTT. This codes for CASSSLDRSVTEAFF.